These 12 T cell receptor beta chains share one sample of origin, sequenced in a study of regulatory T cells in long-lasting Graves disease. As for time point: newly diagnosed GD, antithyroid drugs for less than 3 months. From PBMCs, RNA was extracted and then used to make the TCR library. Arm-PCR of CDR3 regions with iRepertoire HTBI primers generated TCR beta libraries. MiXCR, applied by TCRdb to the multiplex PCR reads, yields one record per CDR3 protein. The table includes around 480,000 distinct CDR3 sequences, roughly 16% detected once. The data also belong to a second study, concerning T cells in Graves' hyperthyroidism and ophthalmopathy.

The starting material was peripheral blood mononuclear cells (PBMCs), obtained at new diagnosis, from a patient treated with antithyroid drugs. All receptors come from a man aged 40-50 years with Graves disease.

This clonotype was detected many times. Here the CDR3 DNA reads TGTGCCAGCAAAATCGACAGGGTCGGCCTCGCTTTCTTT. It yields the protein CASKIDRVGLAFF. This chain links TRBV27 with TRBJ1-1; 7 bases match TRBD1. Germline V lookup: CDR1 MNHEY, CDR2 SMNVEV (reference sequence). J gave up 11 bases and V 7 bases, and 13 bases lay outside the gene matches. The CDR3 length is 13 residues.

V and J are TRBV18 and TRBJ2-5; 7 nucleotides agree with TRBD1. Trimming removed 2 bases from V and 5 bases from J; junction bases left unmatched: 14. CDR1 and CDR2 (germline): KGHSH, LQKENI. The CDR3 length is 17 residues. DNA for the CDR3: TGTGCCAGCTCACCAATCGGCGGATCGTACAGGGGTGAGACCCAGTACTTC. This codes for CASSPIGGSYRGETQYF.

This clonotype appeared a few times. The chain carries TRBV18 and TRBJ1-6, with D perhaps TRBD1 (5 bases). The CDR3 runs to 16 residues. The V gene's germline CDR1 is KGHSH and CDR2 LQKENI. V gave up 6 bases and J gave up 14 bases, with 26 bases separating them. The CDR3 loop is CASSSFRQGRDGALHF. CDR3 nucleotides: TGTGCCAGCTCGTCATTCAGGCAGGGCCGTGATGGAGCCCTCCACTTT. The full variable domain, its missing parts supplied by reference TRBV18 and TRBJ1-6, is NAGVMQNPRHLVRRRGQEARLRCSPMKGHSHVYWYRQLPEEGLKFMVYLQKENIIDESGMPKERFSAEFPKEGPSILRIQQVVRGDSAAYFCASSSFRQGRDGALHFGNGTRLTVT.

This clonotype was picked up many times. This sequence joins TRBV10-3 and TRBJ1-1, with 7 bases fitting TRBD1. Trimming took 4 bases from V and 1 from J; bases not matched to a gene: 3. Germline CDR1 reads ENHRY; CDR2 reads SYGVKD. The CDR3 spans 14 residues. The CDR3 coding sequence is TGTGCCATCAGTGTGGGACAGCGGAACACTGAAGCTTTCTTT. Its protein is CAISVGQRNTEAFF.

The V gene is TRBV12-3 or TRBV12-4, the J gene TRBJ1-6; 9 bases agree with TRBD1. CDR3 length: 15 amino acids. V shed 6 bases and J 9 bases; nucleotides not matched to a gene: 9. The CDR3 reads CASSMGQGGISPLHF. The CDR3 nucleotides are TGTGCCAGCAGCATGGGACAGGGTGGTATTTCACCCCTCCACTTT.

This clonotype occurred many times. This rearrangement joins TRBV7-9 to TRBJ1-3, with D unresolved. The length of the CDR3 is 13 residues. CDR1 is SEHNR, CDR2 FQNEAQ, per germline (reference sequence). The V end lost 0 bases, the J end lost 8 bases, and 8 bases lay between the germline ends. CDR3 DNA: TGTGCCAGCAGCTTAGCGGAACGGGACACCATATATTTT. Encoded protein: CASSLAERDTIYF.

The rearrangement joins TRBV9 to TRBJ2-6; tentatively, D is TRBD1 or TRBD2 (5 bases each). CDR3 length equals 16 residues. V was clipped by 0 bases and J by 1 base, with 8 bases between them. Germline assignment: CDR1 SGDLS and CDR2 YYNGEE. CDR3: CASSVGWGSGANVLTF. The CDR3 bases are TGTGCCAGCAGCGTAGGGTGGGGGTCTGGGGCCAACGTCCTGACTTTC.

This clonotype was seen more than once but under ten times. This chain links TRBV5-1 with TRBJ2-4; a possible D gene is TRBD1 (5 bases). The V end was cut by 4 bases, the J end by 0 bases, with 14 bases between. This CDR3 is built from 16 residues. The germline CDR1 and CDR2 sequences are SGHRS and YFSETQ. The CDR3 loop is CASSEGVVVAKNIQYF. DNA for the CDR3: TGCGCCAGCAGCGAAGGGGTTGTTGTAGCCAAAAACATTCAGTACTTC.

The sample holds many counts of this clonotype. This chain joins TRBV30 and TRBJ2-7; 10 bases fit TRBD2. Losses at the gene ends were 0 bases for V and 0 bases for J; bases not matched to a gene: 11. The CDR3 covers 18 residues. Germline V gives CDR1 GTSNPN, CDR2 SVGIG (reference sequence). CDR3 in amino acids: CAWSVRGFSGRSSYEQYF. The CDR3 DNA follows: TGTGCCTGGAGTGTACGGGGATTTAGCGGGAGGAGCTCCTACGAGCAGTACTTC.

In this sample, this clonotype turned up many times. The chain joins TRBV20-1 to TRBJ1-2, with unresolved D. Germline CDR1 DFQATT, CDR2 SNEGSKA (reference sequence). CDR3 length: 11 amino acids. The CDR3 sequence: CTAPVGYGYTF. Here the CDR3 DNA reads TGCACCGCCCCGGTGGGCTATGGCTACACCTTC.

There are many counts of this clonotype. This chain connects TRBV11-2 to TRBJ2-7; unclear D gene. Germline CDR1 reads SGHAT; CDR2 reads FQNNGV. V lost 5 bases and J 0 bases, leaving 14 bases between the germline ends. There are 15 residues in the CDR3. CDR3 nucleotides: TGTGCCAGCAGCCTACCCTGGGCCCGCTCCTACGAGCAGTACTTC. The encoded protein is CASSLPWARSYEQYF.

V is TRBV29-1 and J is TRBJ2-3; D is possibly TRBD2 (6 bases). In germline, CDR1 is SQVTM, CDR2 ANQGSEA. Trimming shortened V by 3 bases and J by 0 bases, and 13 bases separated the two germline ends. This CDR3 region has 15 residues. The CDR3 region has the DNA TGCAGCGTTGATGGACCGGGACTGAGCACAGATACGCAGTATTTT. Encoded protein: CSVDGPGLSTDTQYF.